Given below is one T cell receptor beta chain in context. Antigen: not known. In germline, CDR1 is LNHDA, CDR2 SQIVND (reference sequence). The CDR3 sequence is 14 residues long. V gave up 1 base and J gave up 7 bases; unmatched junction bases: 4. The PCR used 60 Vbeta and 13 Jbeta primers. The repertoire was sequenced with immunoSEQ multiplex PCR; TCRdb's copy has only in-frame clones and lacks some. The repertoire holds over 100,000 clones, with 87% as singletons. The source of the sample is a study of cytomegalovirus exposure and HLA in healthy donors. Findings and limits, study-wide: In an earlier analysis, productive rearrangement rates for most beta V segments clustered near 87% or 30%.

J is TRBJ2-4 and V is TRBV19; TRBD2 matches 7 bases. The TCR originated in a woman aged 30 to 39 in good health and CMV-seronegative. The source material was PBMCs. This chain's CDR3 is CASSIGGGVNIQYF. The DNA of the CDR3 is TGTGCCAGTAGTATAGGGGGGGGAGTGAACATTCAGTACTTC.